These 22 T cell receptor beta chains were sequenced from one sample in a study of patients and donors after allogeneic stem cell transplantation. TCRdb ran MiXCR on the RT-PCR reads and lists one entry per CDR3 protein. In the table there are roughly 960,000 distinct CDR3 sequences, 15% to 20% of which are singletons. The material sequenced was blood, either unsorted or a sorted T cell fraction (not recorded which). The receptors were sampled from a human donor who was either an allogeneic HSCT recipient or a stem cell or donor lymphocyte infusion donor (not recorded which). It is not recorded whose cells these are; they may come from a transplant donor.

This clonotype was counted between two and nine times. The chain uses TRBV4-2 and TRBJ1-2; the D is unclear. The CDR3 extends over 17 amino acids. Trimming took 0 bases from V and 1 from J, leaving 15 bases between them. Germline-derived CDR1 and CDR2 are LGHNA and YNFKEQ. This CDR3 is CASSQDQTASFNYGYTF. CDR3 DNA: TGTGCCAGCAGCCAAGATCAGACGGCTTCCTTTAACTATGGCTACACCTTC.

The chain carries TRBV2 and TRBJ2-1, with D unclear. The germline V gene has CDR1 SNHLY and CDR2 FYNNEI. Trimming left V 1 base short and J 10 bases short, with 11 bases between. The CDR3 is 13 residues long. CDR3 in amino acids: CASSEVKAGEQFF. The CDR3 region has the DNA TGTGCCAGCAGTGAAGTGAAGGCCGGAGAGCAGTTCTTC.

This clonotype was counted between two and nine times. V is TRBV20-1 and J is TRBJ2-3, with no clear D. Germline V gene sequence: CDR1 DFQATT, CDR2 SNEGSKA (reference sequence). CDR3 length equals 13 residues. Trimming cost V 7 bases and J 0 bases, with 11 bases left between them. CDR3 nucleotides: TGCAGTGTAAGGGTCACTAGCACAGATACGCAGTATTTT. This sequence encodes CSVRVTSTDTQYF.

This rearrangement joins TRBV6-2 or TRBV6-3 to TRBJ1-6; 7 nucleotides line up with TRBD1. In germline, CDR1 is MNHEY, CDR2 SVGEGT. The CDR3 spans 14 residues. The V gene end was trimmed by 5 bases and the J gene end by 6 bases; junction bases not matched to a gene: 4. CDR3 DNA: TGTGCCAGCAGTAGGGGACAGTCTAATTCACCCCTCCACTTT. Residues: CASSRGQSNSPLHF.

This clonotype was recorded a few times. V gene TRBV12-3 or TRBV12-4 combines with J gene TRBJ1-4; 9 bases agree with TRBD1. With 5 bases clipped from V and 4 bases from J, the junction kept 5 bases outside the gene matches. There are 15 residues in the CDR3. CDR3 amino acids: CASSHRGRVNEKLFF. The DNA of the CDR3 is TGTGCCAGCAGTCACAGGGGGCGCGTTAATGAAAAACTGTTTTTT.

The table lists this clonotype with many counts. CDR3 protein: CASSPRSSLAIQETQYF. The CDR3 DNA reads as TGTGCCAGCAGCCCCAGATCCTCCCTAGCGATTCAAGAGACCCAGTACTTC. The V gene is TRBV13, the J gene TRBJ2-5; a possible D gene is TRBD2 (6 bases). CDR3 length equals 17 residues. Germline loops: CDR1 PRHDT, CDR2 FYEKMQ (reference sequence). Trimming took off 5 bases at V and 2 bases at J, with 21 bases between the two ends.

This clonotype was counted at least ten times. V usage is TRBV12-3 or TRBV12-4 and J usage is TRBJ2-1; 16 nucleotides agree with TRBD2. With 5 bases clipped from V and 9 bases from J, the junction kept 10 bases outside the gene matches. The CDR3 extends over 17 amino acids. CDR3 coding DNA: TGTGCCAGCAGTCCCACCGGGACTAGCGGGGGGGCTGGTGAGCAGTTCTTC. Translation gives CASSPTGTSGGAGEQFF.

The chain has TRBV4-3 and TRBJ1-4; no reliable D call. This CDR3 contains 13 residues. Germline CDR1 and CDR2: LGHNA and YSLEER. The V end was cut by 0 bases, the J end by 8 bases, with 7 bases between. For the CDR3, the DNA is TGCGCCAGCAGCCAAGATCTCACAGAAAAACTGTTTTTT. It encodes CASSQDLTEKLFF.

The rearrangement joins TRBV24-1 to TRBJ2-1, with D perhaps matching TRBD1 (6 bases). The CDR3 is 15 amino acids. V was shortened by 2 bases and J by 7 bases, with 14 bases between the two germline ends. CDR1 is KGHDR and CDR2 is SFDVKD in the germline V gene. In nucleotides, the CDR3 is TGTGCCACCAGTGATTCGGCCAGGGGTAGAAATGAGCAGTTCTTC. It codes for CATSDSARGRNEQFF.

The sample holds a few counts of this clonotype. The J gene is TRBJ1-1, the V gene TRBV4-2; unclear D gene. CDR3 length equals 12 residues. Germline V CDR1 and CDR2: LGHNA, YNFKEQ. The germline V and J ends were trimmed by 1 base and 10 bases, with 10 bases remaining between them. As DNA, the CDR3 is TGTGCCAGCAGCCAAGGTAGGAACGGAGCTTTCTTT. Protein product: CASSQGRNGAFF.

This clonotype was counted only a few times. The genes are TRBV28 and TRBJ2-3; 14 nucleotides match TRBD2. CDR3 length: 15 amino acids. Germline V gives CDR1 MDHEN, CDR2 SYDVKM. After removal of 8 bases from V and 7 bases from J, the junction contained 8 bases not matched to a gene. The CDR3 nucleotides are TGTGCCAGCCCTCCGGGACTAGCGGGAGAAAATACGCAGTATTTT. Protein product: CASPPGLAGENTQYF. Supplemented by reference TRBV28 and TRBJ2-3, the full variable domain reads DVKVTQSSRYLVKRTGEKVFLECVQDMDHENMFWYRQDPGLGLRLIYFSYDVKMKEKGDIPEGYSVSREKKERFSLILESASTNQTSMYLCASPPGLAGENTQYFGPGTRLTVL.

The V call is TRBV11-3, the J call TRBJ2-5; D possibly corresponds to TRBD2 (6 bases). This CDR3 has 15 residues. CDR1 and CDR2 from the germline V gene are SGHNT and YENEEA. V lost 2 bases to trimming and J lost 5 bases, with 15 bases between them. CDR3 DNA: TGTGCCAGCAGCTTAATGTGGGAGGTTGGTGAGACCCAGTACTTC. It encodes CASSLMWEVGETQYF.

This clonotype occurred many times. This chain connects TRBV12-3 or TRBV12-4 to TRBJ1-1; no clear D. The CDR3 length is 12 residues. The V and J ends lost 4 bases and 8 bases respectively, with 11 bases between them. CDR3 sequence reads: CASSWGAVEAFF. CDR3 DNA: TGTGCCAGCAGTTGGGGAGCAGTCGAAGCTTTCTTT.

The genes are TRBV20-1 and TRBJ2-1; 10 bases agree with TRBD1. The V gene end was trimmed by 3 bases and the J gene end by 3 bases; junction bases not matched to a gene: 5. From germline, CDR1 is DFQATT and CDR2 SNEGSKA (reference sequence). The CDR3 totals 15 residues. The chain's CDR3 is CSASLGQGFYNEQFF. As DNA, the CDR3 is TGCAGTGCTAGCCTGGGACAGGGGTTCTACAATGAGCAGTTCTTC.

This clonotype was counted a few times. The chain couples TRBV4-2 to TRBJ2-7; 8 bases map to TRBD2. V lost 3 bases, J lost 9 bases, and 13 bases stayed unmatched. Germline lookup yields CDR1 LGHNA and CDR2 YNFKEQ. This CDR3 is built from 15 residues. In DNA form, the CDR3 reads TGTGCCAGCAGCCAGGATAGCGGGGCCCTCGTGGGGCAGTACTTC. Amino acid sequence: CASSQDSGALVGQYF.

The chain has TRBV6-1 and TRBJ2-7, with 10 bases lining up with TRBD2. J was trimmed by 6 bases and V by 3 bases; bases with no gene match: 5. The CDR3 runs to 14 residues. Germline assignment: CDR1 MNHNS and CDR2 SASEGT. The CDR3 region has the DNA TGTGCCAGCAGTGACGGCCTAGCGGGAGTCGAGCAGTACTTC. This encodes CASSDGLAGVEQYF.

CDR3 nucleotides: TGCAGTGCTAGAGATTGGGGGGGAACTGAAGCTTTCTTT. Protein sequence: CSARDWGGTEAFF. This chain uses TRBV20-1 with TRBJ1-1; a weak D match, TRBD1 (5 bases). There are 13 residues in the CDR3. Germline-derived CDR1 and CDR2 are DFQATT and SNEGSKA (reference sequence). V was clipped by 0 bases and J by 5 bases, with 10 bases between them.

The chain recombines TRBV6-2 or TRBV6-3 with TRBJ2-6; no reliable D call. V gave up 2 bases and J gave up 0 bases, with 17 bases separating them. Per the germline V gene, CDR1 is MNHEY and CDR2 is SVGEGT. The CDR3 is 19 amino acids. The CDR3 DNA sequence: TGTGCCAGCAGTTACGCCATGACCCTCACCGCCTCTGGGGCCAACGTCCTGACTTTC. This encodes CASSYAMTLTASGANVLTF.

In its sample, this clonotype was seen a few times. The J gene is TRBJ1-1, the V gene TRBV9; the match to TRBD1 covers 7 bases. This CDR3 is 13 amino acids long. Germline CDR1 reads SGDLS; CDR2 reads YYNGEE. J lost 6 bases, V lost 3 bases, and 5 bases had no gene match. The chain's CDR3 is CASSAQGGPEAFF. The CDR3, as DNA: TGTGCCAGCAGCGCGCAGGGGGGCCCTGAAGCTTTCTTT.

The J gene is TRBJ2-1, the V gene TRBV9; a possible D gene is TRBD2 (7 bases). This CDR3 contains 18 residues. V lost 4 bases to trimming and J lost 4 bases, with 24 bases between them. Germline CDR1 reads SGDLS; CDR2 reads YYNGEE. DNA of the CDR3: TGTGCCAGCAGCCCCATAGGGGGGGCCCCGGGAGGTTACAATGAGCAGTTCTTC. This encodes CASSPIGGAPGGYNEQFF.

This clonotype was seen only a few times. The chain recombines TRBV10-3 with TRBJ1-2, with TRBD1 matching 12 bases. Germline trimming cut 3 bases from V and 2 bases from J; bases unmatched to any gene: 13. This CDR3 has 19 residues. Germline V CDR1 and CDR2: ENHRY, SYGVKD. Here the CDR3 DNA reads TGTGCCATCAGTGAAAAGTTCCGGGACAGGGGGCAGAGGAACTATGGCTACACCTTC. Translated: CAISEKFRDRGQRNYGYTF.

This clonotype appeared many times. The CDR3 nucleotides are TGTGCCAGCAGTTTAGAAGTCTCCGGGGAGCTGTTTTTT. It specifies CASSLEVSGELFF. The V gene is TRBV12-3 or TRBV12-4, the J gene TRBJ2-2; D is unclear. The CDR3 covers 13 residues. Trimming stripped 1 base from V and 6 bases from J, with 6 bases between.